This T cell receptor (beta chain) was obtained from a study of blood T cells in healthy people across ages. Combining a sample-barcoded 5' primer with a J-beta primer mix, a second PCR ran for about 6 to 11 cycles. Each CDR3 protein gets one entry after TCRdb re-called the 5' RACE reads with MiXCR. The data show roughly 1.6 million distinct CDR3 sequences, approximately 32% seen once. With 5 bases clipped from V and 8 bases from J, the junction kept 10 bases outside the gene matches. The germline V gene encodes CDR1 SGHTA and CDR2 FQGNSA. The CDR3 spans 16 residues. Sequences were obtained from blood. The V gene is TRBV7-2, the J gene TRBJ1-5; TRBD1 matches 12 bases. This TCR derives from a woman in her twenties or thirties in good health. CDR3 sequence: CASSRTGTGGWEPQHF. The CDR3 nucleotides are TGTGCCAGCAGCAGAACCGGGACAGGGGGCTGGGAGCCCCAGCATTTT.